This section outlines one T cell receptor (beta chain) sequence together with its context. Antigen specificity is unknown. This entry is derived from a study of shared clonotypes between healthy human individuals. Notes on the study in general: Naive CD4 clonotypes were shared across a few donors at about 5.3%.

The CDR3 contains 15 residues. The germline CDR1 and CDR2 sequences are SGHAT and FQNNGV. V lost 0 bases to trimming and J lost 7 bases, with 15 bases between them. Naive CD8 cells comprised CD45RO-negative, CCR7-positively selected cells, excluding terminally differentiated effector memory CD45RA+ cells. Donors comprised healthy HIV-negative adults lacking recent acute infections or vaccinations. All participating donors were Caucasian adults from Nashville, Tennessee. Assay runs were performed at deep level. Sequenced by immunoSEQ multiplex PCR; TCRdb stores in-frame clones only, minus some. The sample carries hundreds of thousands of clones, over 95% recorded once.

This chain joins TRBV11-2 and TRBJ2-5, with no clear D. Sequencing was done on a sample of naive CD8+ T cells sorted from blood. This TCR was recovered from a woman in her twenties or thirties in good health. The CDR3 spells CASSLEHDAGGTQYF. The DNA of the CDR3 is TGTGCCAGCAGCTTAGAGCATGACGCCGGTGGGACCCAGTACTTC. Full variable domain (remainder filled in from reference TRBV11-2 and TRBJ2-5): EAGVAQSPRYKIIEKRQSVAFWCNPISGHATLYWYQQILGQGPKLLIQFQNNGVVDDSQLPKDRFSAERLKGVDSTLKIQPAKLEDSAVYLCASSLEHDAGGTQYFGPGTRLLVL.